A selection of T cell receptor beta chains follows, all from one sample in a study of T cells after yellow fever vaccination. TCRdb called the 5' RACE reads again in MiXCR, with one record for every CDR3 protein. The sample lists about 120,000 distinct CDR3 sequences, around 6.7% occurring once. The specimen was CD4+ T cells sorted from PBMCs, collected around 45 days after the first yellow fever vaccination. Receptors originate from a man in his late teens or twenties who received the YFV17D yellow fever vaccine. CDR3s include the opening cysteine and the closing phenylalanine or tryptophan. Fields, in order: V gene, D gene, clone size, J gene, CDR3 protein, CDR3 DNA. D genes are given only for firm matches. The listing skips clone size in some rows; elsewhere it reads once, few, many or a size class.

V gene: TRBV3-1; D gene: .; clone size: many; J gene: TRBJ2-5; CDR3 protein: CASSQDLDRQETQYF; CDR3 DNA: TGTGCCAGCAGCCAAGATCTCGACAGACAAGAGACCCAGTACTTC
V gene: TRBV7-2; D gene: .; clone size: many; J gene: TRBJ1-1; CDR3 protein: CASSLVADTEAFF; CDR3 DNA: TGTGCCAGCAGCTTAGTGGCAGACACTGAAGCTTTCTTT
V gene: TRBV7-9; D gene: .; clone size: many; J gene: TRBJ2-1; CDR3 protein: CASSRTRNEQFF; CDR3 DNA: TGTGCCAGCAGTCGGACGCGCAATGAGCAGTTCTTC
V gene: TRBV18; D gene: .; clone size: many; J gene: TRBJ2-3; CDR3 protein: CASSLMDGSTDTQYF; CDR3 DNA: TGTGCCAGCTCACTAATGGACGGGAGCACAGATACGCAGTATTTT
V gene: TRBV5-1; D gene: TRBD1; clone size: many; J gene: TRBJ2-1; CDR3 protein: CASSFATGGAHNEQFF; CDR3 DNA: TGCGCCAGCAGCTTCGCAACAGGGGGTGCACACAATGAGCAGTTCTTC
V gene: TRBV28; D gene: TRBD1; clone size: many; J gene: TRBJ1-1; CDR3 protein: CASSSPGQGGGAFF; CDR3 DNA: TGTGCCAGCAGTTCACCTGGACAGGGAGGAGGAGCTTTCTTT
V gene: TRBV12-5; D gene: .; clone size: many; J gene: TRBJ1-1; CDR3 protein: CASVMNTEAFF; CDR3 DNA: TGTGCTAGCGTGATGAACACTGAAGCTTTCTTT
V gene: TRBV12-3/TRBV12-4; D gene: .; clone size: many; J gene: TRBJ2-6; CDR3 protein: CASSSLVPWSAGANVLTF; CDR3 DNA: TGTGCCAGCAGTTCCCTCGTACCCTGGTCGGCTGGGGCCAACGTCCTGACTTTC
V gene: TRBV6-5; D gene: .; clone size: many; J gene: TRBJ2-5; CDR3 protein: CASIIGGEETQYF; CDR3 DNA: TGTGCCAGCATTATCGGGGGAGAAGAGACCCAGTACTTC
V gene: TRBV30; D gene: TRBD2; clone size: many; J gene: TRBJ2-3; CDR3 protein: CAWTLGGASGTDTQYF; CDR3 DNA: TGTGCCTGGACCCTCGGGGGGGCTTCTGGCACAGATACGCAGTATTTT
V gene: TRBV13; D gene: TRBD2; clone size: few; J gene: TRBJ2-3; CDR3 protein: CASSPRGSGERTHTQYF; CDR3 DNA: TGTGCCAGCAGCCCCCGGGGTAGCGGGGAACGCACGCATACGCAGTATTTT
V gene: TRBV5-1; D gene: TRBD1; clone size: few; J gene: TRBJ1-2; CDR3 protein: CASSPGLGQGSHGYTF; CDR3 DNA: TGCGCCAGCAGCCCTGGGTTGGGACAGGGATCCCATGGCTACACCTTC
V gene: TRBV7-9; D gene: TRBD1; clone size: many; J gene: TRBJ1-6; CDR3 protein: CASRKQGAGSPLHF; CDR3 DNA: TGTGCCAGCAGGAAACAGGGGGCCGGTTCACCCCTCCACTTT
V gene: TRBV11-2; D gene: .; clone size: many; J gene: TRBJ2-7; CDR3 protein: CASSLSSGNLYEQYF; CDR3 DNA: TGTGCCAGCAGCTTAAGTTCCGGGAACCTCTACGAGCAGTACTTC
V gene: TRBV5-1; D gene: .; clone size: few; J gene: TRBJ2-5; CDR3 protein: CASSPWGTGETQYF; CDR3 DNA: TGCGCCAGCAGTCCCTGGGGCACGGGGGAGACCCAGTACTTC
V gene: TRBV12-3/TRBV12-4; D gene: .; clone size: many; J gene: TRBJ2-3; CDR3 protein: CASSLRGGTDTQYF; CDR3 DNA: TGTGCCAGCAGCCTCAGGGGCGGCACAGATACGCAGTATTTT
V gene: TRBV4-3; D gene: TRBD1; clone size: many; J gene: TRBJ2-1; CDR3 protein: CASSQVPGGGTGGSYNEQFF; CDR3 DNA: TGCGCCAGCAGCCAAGTCCCGGGGGGCGGGACAGGGGGCTCCTACAATGAGCAGTTCTTC
V gene: TRBV7-2; D gene: TRBD1; clone size: many; J gene: TRBJ1-1; CDR3 protein: CASSPSRDSWRAFF; CDR3 DNA: TGTGCCAGCAGCCCTAGCCGGGACAGCTGGAGGGCTTTCTTT
V gene: TRBV6-1; D gene: .; clone size: many; J gene: TRBJ1-2; CDR3 protein: CASSESGSYGYTF; CDR3 DNA: TGTGCCAGCAGTGAATCGGGTTCCTATGGCTACACCTTC
V gene: TRBV6-4; D gene: .; clone size: many; J gene: TRBJ2-3; CDR3 protein: CASKKVASGITDTQYF; CDR3 DNA: TGTGCCAGCAAAAAGGTCGCGTCAGGAATCACAGATACGCAGTATTTT
V gene: TRBV5-1; D gene: TRBD2; clone size: many; J gene: TRBJ2-5; CDR3 protein: CASSSAGTNQETQYF; CDR3 DNA: TGCGCCAGCAGCTCGGCCGGGACTAACCAAGAGACCCAGTACTTC
V gene: TRBV4-1; D gene: .; clone size: many; J gene: TRBJ2-1; CDR3 protein: CASSQDINQVPFF; CDR3 DNA: TGCGCCAGCAGCCAAGATATCAATCAGGTTCCGTTCTTC
V gene: TRBV5-1; D gene: .; clone size: many; J gene: TRBJ1-2; CDR3 protein: CASSLEQGYGYTF; CDR3 DNA: TGCGCCAGCAGCTTGGAACAGGGCTATGGCTACACCTTC
V gene: TRBV28; D gene: .; clone size: many; J gene: TRBJ2-1; CDR3 protein: CASSRSYNEQFF; CDR3 DNA: TGTGCCAGCAGTCGATCTTACAATGAGCAGTTCTTC
V gene: TRBV28; D gene: TRBD2; clone size: many; J gene: TRBJ2-1; CDR3 protein: CASSFPGTSGGTSYNEQFF; CDR3 DNA: TGTGCCAGCAGTTTCCCCGGGACTAGCGGGGGGACCTCCTACAATGAGCAGTTCTTC
V gene: TRBV12-3/TRBV12-4; D gene: TRBD1; clone size: many; J gene: TRBJ2-3; CDR3 protein: CASSSTGTGTTADTQYF; CDR3 DNA: TGTGCCAGCAGTTCCACCGGGACAGGGACGACAGCAGATACGCAGTATTTT
V gene: TRBV7-2; D gene: .; clone size: many; J gene: TRBJ1-6; CDR3 protein: CASSLRTPDSPLHF; CDR3 DNA: TGTGCCAGCAGCTTAAGGACACCAGATTCACCCCTCCACTTT
V gene: TRBV5-4; D gene: TRBD1; clone size: few; J gene: TRBJ2-7; CDR3 protein: CASSLGGQGRGDEQYF; CDR3 DNA: TGTGCCAGCAGCTTGGGGGGACAGGGGAGAGGAGACGAGCAGTACTTC
V gene: TRBV7-9; D gene: TRBD1; clone size: few; J gene: TRBJ2-3; CDR3 protein: CASSLDRVTDTQYF; CDR3 DNA: TGTGCCAGCAGCTTGGACAGGGTGACAGATACGCAGTATTTT
V gene: TRBV7-2; D gene: .; clone size: many; J gene: TRBJ1-1; CDR3 protein: CASSSGVRSTEAFF; CDR3 DNA: TGTGCCAGCAGCTCGGGGGTCAGGTCCACTGAAGCTTTCTTT
V gene: TRBV28; D gene: TRBD1; clone size: few; J gene: TRBJ2-1; CDR3 protein: CASSTLRDRGYNEQFF; CDR3 DNA: TGTGCCAGCAGTACCCTCCGGGACAGGGGATACAATGAGCAGTTCTTC
V gene: TRBV18; D gene: .; clone size: .; J gene: TRBJ2-3; CDR3 protein: CASSPPVQGSRDTQYF; CDR3 DNA: TGTGCCAGCTCACCACCGGTCCAGGGCAGTAGAGATACGCAGTATTTT
V gene: TRBV5-6; D gene: .; clone size: many; J gene: TRBJ2-5; CDR3 protein: CASSLAGPKETQYF; CDR3 DNA: TGTGCCAGCAGCTTGGCGGGCCCCAAAGAGACCCAGTACTTC
V gene: TRBV12-3/TRBV12-4; D gene: TRBD1; clone size: many; J gene: TRBJ2-5; CDR3 protein: CASSRPTGSGETQYF; CDR3 DNA: TGTGCCAGCAGCCGACCGACAGGGTCCGGGGAGACCCAGTACTTC
V gene: TRBV27; D gene: TRBD1; clone size: many; J gene: TRBJ2-3; CDR3 protein: CASSFEGAHTDTQYF; CDR3 DNA: TGTGCCAGCAGCTTCGAGGGGGCACACACAGATACGCAGTATTTT
V gene: TRBV24-1; D gene: .; clone size: many; J gene: TRBJ2-5; CDR3 protein: CATSPGAGETQYF; CDR3 DNA: TGTGCCACCAGTCCCGGGGCCGGAGAGACCCAGTACTTC
V gene: TRBV7-3; D gene: .; clone size: many; J gene: TRBJ2-2; CDR3 protein: CASGWGANTGELFF; CDR3 DNA: TGTGCCAGCGGCTGGGGGGCAAACACCGGGGAGCTGTTTTTT
V gene: TRBV7-9; D gene: .; clone size: few; J gene: TRBJ1-3; CDR3 protein: CASSSGGNQRNTIYF; CDR3 DNA: TGTGCCAGCAGCTCGGGGGGGAATCAACGAAACACCATATATTTT
V gene: TRBV19; D gene: .; clone size: few; J gene: TRBJ1-2; CDR3 protein: CASSTGDMDGYTF; CDR3 DNA: TGTGCCAGTAGTACCGGGGACATGGATGGCTACACCTTC
V gene: TRBV18; D gene: TRBD1; clone size: many; J gene: TRBJ2-3; CDR3 protein: CASSYRDRGTDTQYF; CDR3 DNA: TGTGCCAGCTCGTACCGGGACAGGGGGACAGATACGCAGTATTTT
V gene: TRBV5-5; D gene: .; clone size: many; J gene: TRBJ1-3; CDR3 protein: CASSPDPHSGNTIYF; CDR3 DNA: TGTGCCAGCAGCCCCGACCCTCACTCTGGAAACACCATATATTTT
V gene: TRBV5-4; D gene: .; clone size: .; J gene: TRBJ2-2; CDR3 protein: CASSLSGVIGELFF; CDR3 DNA: TGTGCCAGCAGCTTGTCGGGGGTCATCGGGGAGCTGTTTTTT
V gene: TRBV20-1; D gene: TRBD1; clone size: many; J gene: TRBJ2-2; CDR3 protein: CSAPWQGADGELFF; CDR3 DNA: TGCAGTGCCCCCTGGCAGGGGGCGGACGGGGAGCTGTTTTTT
V gene: TRBV20-1; D gene: .; clone size: many; J gene: TRBJ2-1; CDR3 protein: CSASYGGNSNEQFF; CDR3 DNA: TGCAGTGCTAGTTATGGAGGCAATTCAAATGAGCAGTTCTTC
V gene: TRBV15; D gene: .; clone size: many; J gene: TRBJ2-4; CDR3 protein: CATSREEDAKNIQYF; CDR3 DNA: TGTGCCACCAGCAGAGAGGAAGACGCCAAAAACATTCAGTACTTC
V gene: TRBV5-1; D gene: TRBD1; clone size: many; J gene: TRBJ1-1; CDR3 protein: CASSFSPGGSTEAFF; CDR3 DNA: TGCGCCAGCAGCTTTTCTCCAGGGGGATCCACTGAAGCTTTCTTT
V gene: TRBV29-1; D gene: .; clone size: many; J gene: TRBJ2-1; CDR3 protein: CRGGESYNEQFF; CDR3 DNA: TGCAGGGGGGGAGAGAGCTACAATGAGCAGTTCTTC
V gene: TRBV28; D gene: .; clone size: few; J gene: TRBJ2-3; CDR3 protein: CASGGGGYSADTQYF; CDR3 DNA: TGTGCCTCAGGGGGGGGCGGTTATTCAGCAGATACGCAGTATTTT
V gene: TRBV3-1; D gene: .; clone size: many; J gene: TRBJ2-5; CDR3 protein: CASSQDQGMETQYF; CDR3 DNA: TGTGCCAGCAGCCAAGATCAGGGGATGGAGACCCAGTACTTC
V gene: TRBV19; D gene: .; clone size: .; J gene: TRBJ1-2; CDR3 protein: CASTLGGQDYGYTF; CDR3 DNA: TGTGCCAGTACTCTTGGGGGTCAGGACTATGGCTACACCTTC
V gene: TRBV5-1; D gene: TRBD2; clone size: many; J gene: TRBJ2-1; CDR3 protein: CASSLWTSGGGLNNEQFF; CDR3 DNA: TGCGCCAGCAGCCTCTGGACTAGCGGGGGGGGGTTGAACAATGAGCAGTTCTTC
V gene: TRBV4-1; D gene: .; clone size: many; J gene: TRBJ1-2; CDR3 protein: CASSRNPGPTNYGYTF; CDR3 DNA: TGCGCCAGCAGCCGTAACCCAGGGCCAACTAACTATGGCTACACCTTC
V gene: TRBV4-2; D gene: .; clone size: many; J gene: TRBJ1-2; CDR3 protein: CASSQEQDYGYTF; CDR3 DNA: TGTGCCAGCAGCCAAGAACAGGATTATGGCTACACCTTC
V gene: TRBV18; D gene: TRBD1; clone size: many; J gene: TRBJ2-2; CDR3 protein: CASSPIYPGTVDTGELFF; CDR3 DNA: TGTGCCAGCTCACCTATATACCCCGGGACAGTGGACACCGGGGAGCTGTTTTTT